These 4 T cell receptor beta chains were sequenced from one sample in a study of cytomegalovirus exposure and HLA in healthy donors. Both 60 Vbeta primers and 13 Jbeta primers went into the PCR. Only in-frame clones appear in the TCRdb table, and some are missing; sequencing was by immunoSEQ multiplex PCR. The data show more than 60,000 clones, more than 65% seen once. Sequenced input: PBMCs. These receptors were collected from a man between 65 and 80 years old in good health and CMV-seropositive.

The genes are TRBV2 and TRBJ2-5; perhaps TRBD1 as D (5 bases). The V end lost 2 bases, the J end lost 5 bases, and 12 bases lay between the germline ends. This CDR3 comprises 14 residues. Germline CDR1 reads SNHLY; CDR2 reads FYNNEI. CDR3 bases: TGTGCCAGCAGTGAAAACCAGGGTTCGGAGACCCAGTACTTC. Translation gives CASSENQGSETQYF.

The rearrangement joins TRBV7-9 to TRBJ2-1, with 13 positions matching TRBD2. The CDR3 length is 17 residues. The V gene end was trimmed by 4 bases and the J gene end by 5 bases; junction bases not matched to a gene: 8. Germline V lookup: CDR1 SEHNR, CDR2 FQNEAQ (reference sequence). Here the CDR3 DNA reads TGTGCCAGCAGCTCACTACTCGGGACTAGCGGGAACAATGAGCAGTTCTTC. It is translated as CASSSLLGTSGNNEQFF. Looking up the rest from reference TRBV7-9 and TRBJ2-1 gives the full variable domain: DTGVSQNPRHKITKRGQNVTFRCDPISEHNRLYWYRQTLGQGPEFLTYFQNEAQLEKSRLLSDRFSAERPKGSFSTLEIQRTEQGDSAMYLCASSSLLGTSGNNEQFFGPGTRLTVL.

V gene TRBV5-1 combines with J gene TRBJ2-5; D possibly corresponds to TRBD2 (7 bases). The germline CDR1 and CDR2 sequences are SGHRS and YFSETQ. The CDR3 has 14 residues. V was shortened by 0 bases and J by 5 bases, with 11 bases between the two germline ends. The CDR3 DNA reads TGCGCCAGCAGCTTGGCGGGGGGCGGGGAGACCCAGTACTTC. It yields the protein CASSLAGGGETQYF. Full variable domain (missing parts from reference TRBV5-1 and TRBJ2-5): KAGVTQTPRYLIKTRGQQVTLSCSPISGHRSVSWYQQTPGQGLQFLFEYFSETQRNKGNFPGRFSGRQFSNSRSEMNVSTLELGDSALYLCASSLAGGGETQYFGPGTRLLVL.

The rearrangement joins TRBV29-1 to TRBJ1-5, with no clear D. The CDR3 is 12 residues long. Germline values: CDR1 SQVTM, CDR2 ANQGSEA. V lost 4 bases and J 6 bases, leaving 10 bases between the germline ends. As DNA, the CDR3 is TGCAGCGTTGTCCGCCCGGGTCAGCCCCAGCATTTT. It encodes CSVVRPGQPQHF. Combining the CDR3 with reference TRBV29-1 and TRBJ1-5 gives the whole variable domain SAVISQKPSRDICQRGTSLTIQCQVDSQVTMMFWYRQQPGQSLTLIATANQGSEATYESGFVIDKFPISRPNLTFSTLTVSNMSPEDSSIYLCSVVRPGQPQHFGDGTRLSIL.